This T cell receptor beta chain was obtained from a study of T-cell reconstitution after alpha-beta-depleted transplantation in children. Study-wide results and caveats: The authors attributed T-cell counts and diversity one year after transplant mostly to newly produced T cells.

In its sample, this clonotype was seen a few times. Its antigen is still unknown. TCRbeta library construction was performed incorporating unique molecular identifiers. TCRdb re-called the PCR reads through MiXCR, storing one row per CDR3 protein. The table records 700,000 to 950,000 distinct CDR3 sequences, roughly 15% of them present only once. Germline V CDR1 and CDR2: WSHSY, SAAADI. This CDR3 is 14 amino acids long. The V and J ends lost 7 bases and 4 bases, in that order; junction bases with no gene match: 9. This chain uses TRBV10-2 with TRBJ2-7, with 8 bases lining up with TRBD1. This clonotype was obtained from a male patient between 10 and 17 years old who had a stem cell transplant for acute lymphoblastic leukemia, so the T cells may come from the graft donor. The specimen comprised PBMCs, mostly from graft donor cells, sampled 360 days after TCRalphabeta/CD19-depleted stem cell transplant. For the CDR3, the DNA is TGCGCCAGCACCGAACCAGGGGGCATGTACGAGCAGTACTTC. The encoded protein is CASTEPGGMYEQYF.